The clone carrying this T cell receptor (beta chain) was seen many times. Its antigen is currently unknown. Amplification targeted TCR beta CDR3 regions from RNA transcripts. Researchers ran a first-round RT-PCR on the TCR CDR3 using the HTBI primer set. MiXCR, run by TCRdb on the multiplex PCR reads, gives a single entry per CDR3 protein. The table has 400,000 to 500,000 distinct CDR3 sequences, approximately 15% seen once. The sample is drawn from a study of T cells in Graves' hyperthyroidism and ophthalmopathy. General observations from the study: Blood shared most expanded thyroid clonotypes above 0.001.

Germline V gene lookup returns CDR1 SNHLY and CDR2 FYNNEI. This CDR3 has 14 residues. V was cut by 3 bases and J by 0 bases, with 6 bases left in between. Absence of ophthalmopathy progression within 18 months defined stable Graves' hyperthyroidism. The sample comprised blood. This TCR derives from a woman in her late teens or twenties with Graves' hyperthyroidism. The chain employs TRBV2 and TRBJ1-3; no definite D call. For the CDR3, the DNA is TGTGCCAGCAGTGATGCAAGCTCTGGAAACACCATATATTTT. As protein: CASSDASSGNTIYF.